Given below is one TCR beta chain in context. The table came from immunoSEQ multiplex PCR; TCRdb's copy has only in-frame clones and leaves some out. The sample has around 260,000 clones; 75% to 95% are singletons. Participants were aged about 18 to 90 years, lived in about two dozen US areas, and enrolled virtually. The entry originates in a study of blood T cell repertoires in COVID-19. Background on the study: PBMCs, B-cell-depleted T cells, or T cells provided the cDNA or gDNA that made up the material.

The germline CDR1 and CDR2 sequences are SGHNT and YYREEE (reference sequence). After removal of 2 bases from V and 0 bases from J, the junction contained 15 bases not matched to a gene. The CDR3 has 20 residues. This TCR was recovered from a woman in her thirties who had recovered from COVID-19. Material: PBMCs or T cells enriched from blood (not recorded which). The genes are TRBV5-4 and TRBJ2-2, with 8 nucleotides matching TRBD1. CDR3 in DNA: TGTGCCAGCAGCTTAGGACCGTGGACAGGGCGAATTGCGAACACCGGGGAGCTGTTTTTT. It yields the protein CASSLGPWTGRIANTGELFF.